This TCR beta chain was documented in a study of T cell responses to AZD1222 COVID-19 vaccine. Trimming took 4 bases from V and 2 from J, leaving 10 bases between them. Germline V gene data show CDR1 as SGHDT and CDR2 as YYEEEE. The CDR3 sequence is 14 residues long. Sequencing was performed with immunoSEQ multiplex PCR; in TCRdb, only in-frame clones are kept and a portion is missing. In the table there are 110,000 to 150,000 clones, 93% of which are singletons. This material consisted of peripheral blood, taken on day 0 of AZD1222 vaccination. This TCR came from an adult in good health. This sequence joins TRBV5-6 and TRBJ1-3, with a possible D match to TRBD1 (6 bases). The CDR3 here is CASSAKGAGNTIYF. CDR3 DNA sequence: TGTGCCAGCAGCGCCAAGGGGGCTGGAAACACCATATATTTT.